These 29 T cell receptor beta chains came from one sample sequenced in a study of cytomegalovirus exposure and HLA in healthy donors. PCR was performed using 60 Vbeta and 13 Jbeta primers. Repertoires were generated with immunoSEQ multiplex PCR, while TCRdb's copy carries only in-frame clones and drops some. This table holds under 150,000 clones, approximately 8.9% found once. What was sequenced was PBMCs. These receptors all come from a woman aged 40 to 55 in good health and CMV-seropositive.

The chain employs TRBV4-1 and TRBJ1-5; 10 bases are shared with TRBD1. This CDR3 is built from 15 residues. The germline gives CDR1 MGHRA, CDR2 YSYEKL. V lost 0 bases to trimming and J lost 5 bases; unmatched junction nucleotides: 1. In DNA, the CDR3 is TGCGCCAGCAGCCAAGATGGGACAGGGGATCAGCCCCAGCATTTT. Translation gives CASSQDGTGDQPQHF.

This clone has a handful of counts. This chain joins TRBV5-6 and TRBJ2-7, with 7 bases matching TRBD2. This CDR3 comprises 12 residues. The trim removed 4 bases at V and 2 bases at J, leaving 0 bases unmatched. Germline CDR1 SGHDT, CDR2 YYEEEE. Here the CDR3 reads CASSGGAYEQYF. CDR3 in DNA: TGTGCCAGCAGCGGGGGGGCCTACGAGCAGTACTTC.

In this sample, this clone turned up many times. CDR3 protein: CASSHTGNTIYF. CDR3 sequence (DNA): TGTGCCAGTTCCCACACTGGAAACACCATATATTTT. This chain connects TRBV6-1 to TRBJ1-3; D unresolved. V shed 9 bases and J shed 2 bases, with 8 bases lying between them. CDR1 MNHNS and CDR2 SASEGT come from the germline V gene. The CDR3 runs to 12 residues.

This chain links TRBV4-1 with TRBJ1-5; the D gene is possibly TRBD1 (6 bases). Per germline, CDR1 MGHRA and CDR2 YSYEKL. V lost 1 base to trimming and J lost 1 base, with 11 bases between them. The CDR3 consists of 16 residues. The CDR3 is CASSQVGGASNQPQHF. DNA of the CDR3: TGCGCCAGCAGCCAAGTGGGGGGGGCGAGCAATCAGCCCCAGCATTTT.

The chain carries TRBV5-5 and TRBJ2-1; D not resolved. Trimming took 0 bases from V and 8 from J, leaving 3 bases between them. Germline CDR1 SGHKS, CDR2 YYEKEE (reference sequence). This CDR3 spans 11 amino acids. CDR3 in amino acids: CASSLAYEQFF. CDR3 DNA: TGTGCCAGCAGCTTGGCGTATGAGCAGTTCTTC. The full variable domain, its missing parts supplied by reference TRBV5-5 and TRBJ2-1, is DAGVTQSPTHLIKTRGQQVTLRCSPISGHKSVSWYQQVLGQGPQFIFQYYEKEERGRGNFPDRFSARQFPNYSSELNVNALLLGDSALYLCASSLAYEQFFGPGTRLTVL.

Concerning this clone itself: Other nucleotide sequences in the sample specify the same CDR3. V gene TRBV19 combines with J gene TRBJ2-1; a weak D match, TRBD2 (7 bases). CDR3 length equals 15 residues. The V and J ends lost 8 bases and 7 bases respectively, with 21 bases between them. Germline CDR1 is LNHDA and CDR2 is SQIVND (reference sequence). The CDR3 region has the DNA TGTGCCAGTTCTCGCTCGGGGGGCATAGGGAATGAGCAGTTCTTC. Translation: CASSRSGGIGNEQFF.

This clone has more than one count but fewer than ten. The V and J genes are TRBV7-2 and TRBJ1-5, with D unclear. CDR1 is SGHTA and CDR2 is FQGNSA in the germline V gene. The CDR3 runs 15 residues. Trimming took off 0 bases at V and 0 bases at J, with 6 bases between the two ends. CDR3: CASSLALYSNQPQHF. In nucleotides, the CDR3 is TGTGCCAGCAGCTTAGCGTTGTATAGCAATCAGCCCCAGCATTTT.

About this clone itself: As the CDR3 is not closed by the conserved phenylalanine or tryptophan, this likely results from a read error. The gene calls are TRBV7-2 and TRBJ2-7; D is possibly TRBD1 (6 bases). Per the germline V gene, CDR1 is SGHTA and CDR2 is FQGNSA. V lost 3 bases and J 0 bases, leaving 12 bases between the germline ends. The CDR3 length is 15 residues. The CDR3 sequence: CASSFDRSSSYEQYL. CDR3 bases: TGTGCCAGCAGCTTTGACAGGTCCAGCTCCTACGAGCAGTACCTC.

This clone occurred a few times. The V and J genes are TRBV9 and TRBJ2-1; 8 nucleotides align to TRBD2. The CDR3 is made up of 14 amino acids. Trimming removed 4 bases from V and 8 bases from J; junction bases left unmatched: 8. From germline, CDR1 is SGDLS and CDR2 YYNGEE. CDR3 loop: CASSFRGRGDEQFF. CDR3 sequence (DNA): TGTGCCAGCAGCTTCCGAGGGCGGGGGGATGAGCAGTTCTTC.

The V and J genes are TRBV14 and TRBJ2-5; D is uncertain. The CDR3 loop spans 13 amino acids. CDR1 is SGHDN and CDR2 is FVKESK in the germline V gene. V was clipped by 3 bases and J by 5 bases, with 10 bases between them. As DNA, the CDR3 is TGTGCCAGCAGCCAGGCAGGCTGGGAGACCCAGTACTTC. Protein sequence: CASSQAGWETQYF.

The V and J genes are TRBV4-2 and TRBJ1-4, with D possibly TRBD1 on 5 matching bases. Germline CDR1 is LGHNA and CDR2 is YNFKEQ. The ends were cut back, 0 bases at V and 8 bases at J, with 16 bases in the middle. CDR3 size: 16 residues. CDR3 in DNA: TGTGCCAGCAGCCAAGAAGCCTGGGAAAGGGGAGAAAAACTGTTTTTT. Translating it yields CASSQEAWERGEKLFF.

The chain combines TRBV19 with TRBJ2-2, with D uncertain. The V gene lost 3 bases and the J gene lost 1 base, with 3 bases spanning the gap. The CDR3 length is 13 residues. CDR1 is LNHDA and CDR2 is SQIVND in the germline V gene (reference sequence). The CDR3 here is CASSILNTGELFF. CDR3 nucleotides: TGTGCCAGTAGTATCCTGAACACCGGGGAGCTGTTTTTT.

The V and J genes are TRBV18 and TRBJ2-1; tentatively, D is TRBD2 (7 bases). Germline V gene lookup returns CDR1 KGHSH and CDR2 LQKENI. V dropped 3 bases and J dropped 2 bases, with 11 bases sitting between them. The CDR3 loop spans 15 amino acids. The CDR3, as DNA: TGTGCCAGCTCACCTAGGGGGGGGACCTACAATGAGCAGTTCTTC. It yields the protein CASSPRGGTYNEQFF. The whole variable domain, remainder taken from reference TRBV18 and TRBJ2-1, is NAGVMQNPRHLVRRRGQEARLRCSPMKGHSHVYWYRQLPEEGLKFMVYLQKENIIDESGMPKERFSAEFPKEGPSILRIQQVVRGDSAAYFCASSPRGGTYNEQFFGPGTRLTVL.

This clone appeared a single time. The rearrangement uses TRBV7-2 and TRBJ1-1, with TRBD1 matching 7 bases. This CDR3 region has 12 residues. Germline V gives CDR1 SGHTA, CDR2 FQGNSA. V gave up 5 bases and J gave up 9 bases; unmatched junction bases: 6. The DNA of the CDR3 is TGTGCCAGCAGCCTAGGACAGGAGAAAGCTTTCTTT. It yields the protein CASSLGQEKAFF.

This chain links TRBV7-8 with TRBJ2-5; D is ambiguous. Trimming left V 5 bases short and J 1 base short, with 14 bases between. CDR3 size: 15 residues. Germline CDR1 SGHVS, CDR2 FQNEAQ. This chain's CDR3 is CASSPITAFQETQYF. In DNA, the CDR3 is TGTGCCAGCAGCCCCATAACAGCCTTCCAAGAGACCCAGTACTTC.

This clone was detected only a few times. V usage is TRBV2 and J usage is TRBJ2-7, with D possibly matching TRBD1 (5 bases). This CDR3 contains 13 residues. Deletions cut 1 base from V and 4 bases from J, with 8 bases between. The germline V gene has CDR1 SNHLY and CDR2 FYNNEI. The CDR3 loop reads CASSEEGHYEQYF. In nucleotides, the CDR3 is TGTGCCAGCAGTGAAGAAGGACATTACGAGCAGTACTTC. Variable domain in full (rest from reference TRBV2 and TRBJ2-7): EPEVTQTPSHQVTQMGQEVILRCVPISNHLYFYWYRQILGQKVEFLVSFYNNEISEKSEIFDDQFSVERPDGSNFTLKIRSTKLEDSAMYFCASSEEGHYEQYFGPGTRLTVT.

The table lists this clone with a few counts. V and J are TRBV5-1 and TRBJ1-6; 8 bases map to TRBD1. The germline gives CDR1 SGHRS, CDR2 YFSETQ. The V gene end was trimmed by 4 bases and the J gene end by 10 bases; junction bases not matched to a gene: 7. This CDR3 region has 14 residues. CDR3 in DNA: TGCGCCAGCAGCGGACAGGGATTTATGTCACCCCTCCACTTT. It is translated as CASSGQGFMSPLHF.

In this sample, this clone turned up a few times. The J gene is TRBJ2-3, the V gene TRBV5-8; 8 nucleotides line up with TRBD1. The trim removed 0 bases at V and 5 bases at J, leaving 5 bases unmatched. CDR3 length equals 15 residues. Germline loops: CDR1 SGHTS, CDR2 YDEGEE. The CDR3 sequence is CASSLGTGSGDTQYF. Here the CDR3 DNA reads TGTGCCAGCAGCTTGGGGACAGGGTCCGGAGATACGCAGTATTTT.

The chain employs TRBV7-3 and TRBJ2-1; tentatively, D is TRBD1 (5 bases). The CDR3 runs 15 residues. Germline CDR1 reads SGHTA; CDR2 reads FQGTGA. V was pared by 5 bases and J by 7 bases, with 18 bases between. CDR3 in DNA: TGTGCCAGCAGCACCACAACAGGTTACACGAATGAGCAGTTCTTC. This codes for CASSTTTGYTNEQFF.

In this sample, this clone turned up a few times. The chain links TRBV4-1 to TRBJ1-1; D is possibly TRBD1 (5 bases). The CDR3 is made up of 16 amino acids. The germline CDR1 and CDR2 sequences are MGHRA and YSYEKL. Trimming cost V 0 bases and J 4 bases, with 15 bases left between them. CDR3 residues: CASSQDLGGRGTEAFF. The CDR3, as DNA: TGCGCCAGCAGCCAAGATTTGGGGGGAAGGGGCACTGAAGCTTTCTTT.

This clone was found a few times. The rearrangement joins TRBV27 to TRBJ1-2; no clear D gene. The CDR3 covers 13 residues. V lost 7 bases and J 4 bases, leaving 13 bases between the germline ends. Germline V gene data show CDR1 as MNHEY and CDR2 as SMNVEV (reference sequence). The CDR3 DNA sequence: TGTGCCAGCAAATCAGGCCCAGGCTATGGCTACACCTTC. Translated: CASKSGPGYGYTF.

This clone was counted between two and nine times. The V and J genes are TRBV7-9 and TRBJ1-1, with TRBD1 matching 7 bases. Germline-derived CDR1 and CDR2 are SEHNR and FQNEAQ (reference sequence). The CDR3 is 14 residues long. V gave up 7 bases and J gave up 1 base; unmatched junction bases: 6. The CDR3 reads CASTSGQRNTEAFF. Here the CDR3 DNA reads TGTGCCAGCACCTCGGGACAGCGGAACACTGAAGCTTTCTTT.

The V call is TRBV4-1, the J call TRBJ2-7; D possibly corresponds to TRBD1 (6 bases). The germline V and J ends were trimmed by 4 bases and 0 bases, with 19 bases remaining between them. CDR1 MGHRA and CDR2 YSYEKL come from the germline V gene. The CDR3 sequence is 17 residues long. CDR3 protein: CASSRTLRDISSYEQYF. CDR3 DNA: TGCGCCAGCAGCCGAACCCTTCGGGACATTAGCTCCTACGAGCAGTACTTC.

In its sample, this clone was seen a few times. The chain uses TRBV2 and TRBJ1-1; 7 positions match TRBD1. This CDR3 is 13 amino acids long. Trimming at V came to 6 bases and at J to 5 bases, leaving 6 bases not matched to a gene. The V gene's germline CDR1 is SNHLY and CDR2 FYNNEI. The CDR3 region has the DNA TGTGCCAGCAGCCTCAGGGGGATTACTGAAGCTTTCTTT. This translates into CASSLRGITEAFF.

Only a few counts were recorded for this clone. The chain combines TRBV6-6 with TRBJ2-7; 8 bases fit TRBD2. Per the germline V gene, CDR1 is MNHNY and CDR2 is SVGAGI (reference sequence). Trimming cost V 2 bases and J 4 bases; bases outside gene matches: 7. This CDR3 spans 15 amino acids. The CDR3 region is CASSYAAGGLYEQYF. In DNA form, the CDR3 reads TGTGCCAGCAGTTACGCTGCGGGGGGCTTATACGAGCAGTACTTC.

In its sample, this clone was seen a few times. The chain employs TRBV7-6 and TRBJ2-5; D gene ambiguous. The V gene's germline CDR1 is SGHVS and CDR2 FNYEAQ. CDR3 length: 13 residues. Trimming took off 4 bases at V and 2 bases at J, with 8 bases between the two ends. DNA of the CDR3: TGTGCCAGCAGCTCAGGTGGGCAAGAGACCCAGTACTTC. It encodes CASSSGGQETQYF.

In this sample, this clone turned up a few times. The V and J genes are TRBV6-1 and TRBJ2-7, with D maybe TRBD1 (6 bases). The V end was cut by 5 bases, the J end by 2 bases, with 10 bases between. Germline V gene lookup returns CDR1 MNHNS and CDR2 SASEGT. This CDR3 spans 13 amino acids. The CDR3 coding sequence is TGTGCCAGCAGTCGGACAGAAACCTACGAGCAGTACTTC. It specifies CASSRTETYEQYF.

V gene TRBV6-6 combines with J gene TRBJ1-2; maybe TRBD1 (5 bases). V lost 6 bases, J lost 3 bases, and 14 bases lay in between. Germline CDR1 is MNHNY and CDR2 is SVGAGI (reference sequence). The CDR3 length is 14 residues. The CDR3 region is CASSQRGEYYGYTF. The CDR3 DNA follows: TGTGCCAGCAGCCAACGGGGGGAATACTATGGCTACACCTTC.

This clone was counted a few times. V is TRBV2 and J is TRBJ2-5; 9 nucleotides line up with TRBD2. The length of the CDR3 is 15 residues. CDR1 and CDR2 (germline): SNHLY, FYNNEI. V was clipped by 5 bases and J by 5 bases; unmatched bases: 9. This chain's CDR3 is CASSQRRGGPETQYF. In nucleotides, the CDR3 is TGTGCCAGCAGTCAACGGCGGGGGGGCCCTGAGACCCAGTACTTC.